The entry below gives a single T cell receptor (beta chain) sequence along with its context. Its antigen has not been determined. Per-base qualities were not stored, and no clone one base away is much larger. Library generation was performed with the immunoSEQ multiplex PCR assay. A mixture of 60 forward primers for TCR Vbeta segments and 13 reverse primers for TCR Jbeta segments was used in the multiplex PCR. The CDR3 region of rearranged TCR beta genes was amplified from genomic DNA by a multiplex PCR assay. Amplified TCR beta libraries were sequenced as 87-base-pair reads on the Illumina HiSeq System. Under the source paper's analysis protocol: A later analysis tallied tens of millions of unique TCR beta chains across the 700 or so repertoires, and 10 million to 11 million of those chains were shared by two or more donors. Raw reads were error-corrected and collapsed into unique sequences by a nearest-neighbor algorithm in which closely related sequences were merged to remove PCR and sequencing errors. V, D and J gene segments were assigned by aligning CDR3 sequences to IMGT reference sequences. For a sequence to be retained, at least a six-nucleotide match to both a V gene segment and a J gene segment was required. Rearrangements were called productive when the CDR3 lacked stop codons and stayed in frame with V and J; all others were non-productive. Following IMGT convention, CDR3 was defined as the stretch from the second conserved V-encoded cysteine to the conserved J-encoded phenylalanine. In an earlier analysis of just under 600 of the donors, sequences lacking an unambiguous match to a single V gene segment were excluded. In an earlier analysis of around 590 of the donors, a V segment was called functional when productive rearrangements were above 56.7%, and segregating when the standard deviation between donors exceeded 5%. To diagnose cytomegalovirus status from the catalog of TCR beta chain sequences, a statistical classification framework was built. A later analysis assigned V and J genes by comparing TCR nucleotide sequences with IMGT/GENE-DB human TR gene sequences. Using the TCRdist pipeline, a later analysis assigned CDR3 sequences along with most-parsimonious VDJ recombination scenarios. A later analysis defined each TCR beta chain by its CDR3 amino acid sequence plus V-gene family, and excluded reads lacking a unique V-gene family. In a later analysis, approximately 640 highly shared, low-generation-probability nucleotide sequences were removed to address suspected cross-contamination and a sequencing artifact. A later analysis calculated a clonal expansion index for each public chain from normalized within-repertoire ranks of inferred template counts. A later analysis computed generation probabilities with a VDJ recombination model fitted to out-of-frame rearrangements, and checked the results against IGoR. Hypergeometric tests were used in a later analysis to score TCR-TCR, TCR-HLA and TCR-CMV co-occurrence, with a repertoire-size bias correction applied to the TCR pairs. To estimate false discovery rates, a later analysis permuted the HLA or CMV assignments 20 times. In a later analysis, co-occurring TCRs were grouped using DBSCAN, with TCRdist sequence similarity added in when clustering inside HLA-allele-positive subsets. For co-occurrence clustering, repertoires with fewer than 30,000 or more than 120,000 public chains were excluded, along with a handful of repertoires with anomalous nucleotide sharing. In its TCRdb copy, this immuneACCESS table keeps in-frame sequences only and misses some clones. Where compared with another copy, unresolved V genes explain less than half of these, and the others have no known cause. V and J calls plus clone size are reproduced from that table; the DNA served to infer D and trimming. Recorded for this sample are around 170,000 clones; over 65% of them occurred a single time. The top ten constitute about 2.4% of the sample.

The sample comes from a study of cytomegalovirus exposure and HLA in healthy donors (dated by TCRdb to the late 2010s). For context, the study as a whole: An earlier analysis of 550 to 700 of the donors reported approximately 290 Gb of sequence data and roughly 100 million unique TCR beta sequences from 190 million or so T cells. The study was designed to test whether signatures of past pathogen exposure could be identified by cataloging public T cell receptors. Donor age, sex, ethnicity and CMV serostatus were compiled together with the repertoire data. Across approximately 400 genotyped donors of the cohort, an average of roughly 250,000 unique TCR beta nucleotide sequences per donor were sequenced, and around 19% of those sequences were non-productive. In a later genetic analysis, genome-wide SNP genotypes for 398 of the 666 donors were used, and that subset was treated as a discovery cohort. The study used immunosequencing to profile the T cell repertoires of 670 or so subjects and linked those repertoires to cytomegalovirus serostatus. Among the roughly 400 genotyped donors, more than 70% belonged to the genetic ancestry cluster associated with self-reported Caucasian donors. A separate validation cohort of some 130 different subjects was used in addition to the approximately 700-subject first cohort. Approximately 330 gigabases of sequencing data and 75 million to 85 million unique TCR sequences made up an early release that covered some 640 HLA-typed donors. All discovery cohort repertoires had been generated on a single sequencing platform. An earlier analysis of 500 to 650 of the donors applied high-throughput TCR beta sequencing to assess whether each TCR beta V gene segment acted as functional or pseudogenic. To predict cytomegalovirus infection status, the study brought together high-throughput TCR immunosequencing, statistical association of individual TCRs with disease status, and machine learning. The number of donors typed differed by locus, with about 629-630 for A, B, C, DRB1 and DQB1, around 560 for DQA1, over 600 for DPA1, and under 490 for DPB1. To study patterns of TCR occurrence, a later analysis re-analyzed previously published TCR beta repertoires from 666 donors and added high-resolution HLA genotyping. Rather than drawing on any new phenotypic data, the later analysis identified candidate immune exposures from TCR beta sequences and the way those sequences occurred across donors. Both class I and class II loci were covered by HLA typing, at four-digit resolution. About five DR-DQ haplotypes were treated as single units for association and clustering because of strong linkage in the cohort.

The CDR3 measures 16 amino acids from cysteine to phenylalanine. Kept here is only the CDR3 DNA, which spans 48 bases and is read in frame from base 1. Looking up the germline V gene yields CDR1 SGHVS and CDR2 FQNEAQ. For this chain, trimming is 1 base at the V end and 5 bases at the J end, and the number of junction bases without a gene match is 6. The research as a whole found: HLA typing was unavailable for some donors at each locus, so association tests used only the typed subset. The authors suggested that the approach could potentially be generalized to other disease states and immunological phenotypes. CMV serostatus was the only immune exposure information available for the cohort. Broadly in line with IMGT annotations, most TCR beta V segments showed up in productive rearrangements about 90% or about 30% of the time in an earlier analysis of about 500 of the donors. Correlated functional status among segregating V segments might be attributable to linkage disequilibrium, but an unknown experimental factor could not be ruled out. Strong co-occurrence of HLA alleles, especially DR and DQ, made assigning TCR associations to individual alleles difficult. V-gene and J-gene trimming of TCR beta chains was associated with a missense DCLRE1C variant in a later genetic analysis, and the association was replicated in an independent cohort. Most TCR sequences were observed very rarely across donors, whereas some public TCRs were present in many individuals. The cohort was sequenced for TCR beta chains only, and without alpha or paired-chain data the features that could be detected were limited. According to a later analysis, most CMV-associated TCR beta chains appeared to be HLA-restricted, and the HLA associations seemed to be driven largely by CMV exposure. A later analysis found that HLA-associated TCR beta chains were more clonally expanded and had lower generation probabilities than equally common non-associated chains. A further reported finding was that TCR beta sequences accurately predicted the HLA-A and HLA-B alleles for most subjects in the first cohort. In a later analysis, the rate of TCR association differed among HLA loci, with DRB1 alleles having the most associated TCRs and HLA-C alleles having the fewest. A cluster of highly shared sequence variants was judged likely to be a technical artifact of the sequencing pipeline. In a later genetic analysis, fewer N-insertions in productive TCRs were reported among donors in an Asian-associated ancestry cluster than the roughly 700-donor mean. The classifier was reported to diagnose cytomegalovirus status with high specificity and sensitivity in both the original cohort and the validation cohort. The study gave a list of over 150 TCR beta chains associated with cytomegalovirus. The presence/absence analyses assumed that sequencing depth was roughly uniform across donors, and that assumption may not be true. According to a later analysis, parvovirus B19, influenza, CMV and Epstein-Barr virus appeared linked to several top co-occurrence clusters. The earlier analysis of about 600 of the donors excluded fewer than 20 rarely observed V segments, including chromosome 9 orphons, because counts were too low. Specific HLA alleles were associated with some 15,000 TCR beta sequences at a false discovery rate of 0.05 in a later analysis. In vitro tests confirmed that a few of the cytomegalovirus-associated TCR beta chains recognize cytomegalovirus antigens. Because the 87-base-pair reads could not distinguish some IMGT-functional V segments, including TRBV6-2 and TRBV6-3, those segments were excluded.

The cohort consisted of 670 or so healthy bone marrow donors. Cohort members were all nominally healthy when sampled, although unrecorded immune exposures were likely present. The donor tested CMV seropositive, placing the donor among the 289 seropositive members of the cohort. Each donor provided a peripheral blood sample, and peripheral blood mononuclear cells were used for TCR beta sequencing. Genomic DNA was extracted from the blood cell samples with the Qiagen DNeasy Blood Extraction Kit. The source material was PBMCs. This chain joins TRBV7-8 to TRBJ2-1; TRBD1 aligns with 9 central bases. This receptor was taken from a woman aged 45-60 years in good health and CMV-seropositive. The bases read TGTGCCAGCAGCTTAGTAAGGGACAGGGTCGACAATGAGCAGTTCTTC. It encodes CASSLVRDRVDNEQFF.